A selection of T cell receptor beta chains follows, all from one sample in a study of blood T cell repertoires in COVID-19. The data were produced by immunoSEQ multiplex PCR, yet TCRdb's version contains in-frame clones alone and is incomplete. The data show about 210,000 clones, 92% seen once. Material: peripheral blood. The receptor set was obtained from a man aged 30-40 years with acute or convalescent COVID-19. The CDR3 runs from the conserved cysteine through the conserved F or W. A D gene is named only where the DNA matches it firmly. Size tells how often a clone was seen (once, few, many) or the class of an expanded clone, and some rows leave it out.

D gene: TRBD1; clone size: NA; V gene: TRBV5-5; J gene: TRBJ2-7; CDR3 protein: CASSFPGQGVSPYEQYF; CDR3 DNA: TGTGCCAGCAGCTTCCCGGGACAGGGGGTTTCACCCTACGAGCAGTACTTC
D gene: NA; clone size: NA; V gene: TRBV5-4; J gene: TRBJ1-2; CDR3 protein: CASSPTPAANYGYTF; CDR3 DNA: TGTGCCAGCAGCCCCACGCCCGCAGCTAACTATGGCTACACCTTC
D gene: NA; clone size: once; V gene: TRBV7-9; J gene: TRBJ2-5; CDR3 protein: CASSFPAGQETQYF; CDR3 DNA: TGTGCCAGCAGCTTTCCAGCGGGCCAAGAGACCCAGTACTTC
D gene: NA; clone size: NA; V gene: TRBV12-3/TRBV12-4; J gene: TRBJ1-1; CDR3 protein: CASSLRVNTEAFF; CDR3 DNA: TGTGCCAGCAGTTTACGGGTGAACACTGAAGCTTTCTTT
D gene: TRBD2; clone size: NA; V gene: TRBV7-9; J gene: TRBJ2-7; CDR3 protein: CASSSHVAGGYYEQYF; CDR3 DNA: TGTGCCAGCAGCAGCCACGTAGCGGGAGGTTACTACGAGCAGTACTTC
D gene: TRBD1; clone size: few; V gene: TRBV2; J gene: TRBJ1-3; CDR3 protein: CASRDSGTGSRNTIYF; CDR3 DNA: TGTGCCAGCAGGGATTCCGGGACAGGGTCCCGAAACACCATATATTTT
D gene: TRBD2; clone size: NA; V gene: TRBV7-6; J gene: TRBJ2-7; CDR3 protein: CASSAVAGGTHEQYF; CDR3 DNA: TGTGCCAGCAGCGCGGTAGCGGGAGGAACCCACGAGCAGTACTTC
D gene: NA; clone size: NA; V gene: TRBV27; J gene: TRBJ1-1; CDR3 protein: CASSLSGGTEAFF; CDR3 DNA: TGTGCCAGCAGTTTATCGGGGGGCACTGAAGCTTTCTTT
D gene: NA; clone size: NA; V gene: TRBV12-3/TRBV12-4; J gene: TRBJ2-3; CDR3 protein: CASSYRGTDTQYF; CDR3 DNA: TGTGCCAGCAGTTACAGGGGCACAGATACGCAGTATTTT
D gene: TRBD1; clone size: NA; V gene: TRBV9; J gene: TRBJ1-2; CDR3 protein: CASSVEGQGNGYTF; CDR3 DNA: TGTGCCAGCAGCGTCGAGGGACAGGGAAATGGCTACACCTTC
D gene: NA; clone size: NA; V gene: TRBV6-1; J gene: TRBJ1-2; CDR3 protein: CASSEGGYTF; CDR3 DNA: TGTGCCAGCAGTGAGGGCGGCTACACCTTC
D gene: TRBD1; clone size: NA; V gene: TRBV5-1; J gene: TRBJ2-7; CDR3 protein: CASSHEGTGYEQYF; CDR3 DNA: TGCGCCAGCAGCCATGAAGGGACAGGCTACGAGCAGTACTTC
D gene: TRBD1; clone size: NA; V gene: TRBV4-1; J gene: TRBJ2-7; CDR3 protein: CASSQIQGATYEQYF; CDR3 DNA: TGCGCCAGCAGCCAGATACAGGGGGCAACCTACGAGCAGTACTTC
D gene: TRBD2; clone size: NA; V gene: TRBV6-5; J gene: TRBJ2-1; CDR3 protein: CASGATVAGVREQFF; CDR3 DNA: TGTGCCAGCGGGGCAACGGTAGCGGGAGTGCGGGAGCAGTTCTTC
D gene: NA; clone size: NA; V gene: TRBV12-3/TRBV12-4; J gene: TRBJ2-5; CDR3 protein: CASSFSRSETQYF; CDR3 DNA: TGTGCCAGCAGTTTCTCTAGAAGTGAGACCCAGTACTTC
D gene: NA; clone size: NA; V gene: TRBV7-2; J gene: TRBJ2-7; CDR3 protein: CATREEGGSYEQYF; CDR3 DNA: TGTGCCACCAGAGAGGAAGGGGGCTCCTACGAGCAGTACTTC
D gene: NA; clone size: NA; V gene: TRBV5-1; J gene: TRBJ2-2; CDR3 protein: CASSLRGSVNTGELFF; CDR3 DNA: TGCGCCAGCAGCTTGCGAGGGAGCGTAAACACCGGGGAGCTGTTTTTT
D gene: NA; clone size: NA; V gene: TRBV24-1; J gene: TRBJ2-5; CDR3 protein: CATSDYTRETQYF; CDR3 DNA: TGTGCCACCAGTGATTATACAAGAGAGACCCAGTACTTC
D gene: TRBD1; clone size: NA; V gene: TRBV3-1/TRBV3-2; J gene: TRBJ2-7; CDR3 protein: CASSQPSTGNYEQYF; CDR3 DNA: TGTGCCAGCAGCCAACCCTCGACAGGGAACTACGAGCAGTACTTC
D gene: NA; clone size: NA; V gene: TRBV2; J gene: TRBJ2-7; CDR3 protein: CASRAGLNEQYF; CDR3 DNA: TGTGCCAGCAGGGCAGGGCTGAACGAGCAGTACTTC
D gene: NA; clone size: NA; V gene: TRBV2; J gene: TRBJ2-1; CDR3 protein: CASVLERTLSREQFF; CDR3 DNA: TGTGCCAGCGTTCTAGAGCGGACTCTATCACGGGAGCAGTTCTTC
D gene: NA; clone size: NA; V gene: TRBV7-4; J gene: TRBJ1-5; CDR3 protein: CASSLGGILDNSNQPQHF; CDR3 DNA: TGTGCCAGCAGCTTAGGGGGAATACTGGACAATAGCAATCAGCCCCAGCATTTT
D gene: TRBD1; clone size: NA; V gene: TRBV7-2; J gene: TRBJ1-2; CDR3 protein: CASSASQGASGYTF; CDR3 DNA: TGTGCCAGCAGCGCCTCACAGGGGGCCAGTGGCTACACCTTC
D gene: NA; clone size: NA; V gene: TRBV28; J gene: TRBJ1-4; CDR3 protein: CASSLLEEKLFF; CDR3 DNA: TGTGCCAGCAGTCTACTCGAGGAAAAACTGTTTTTT
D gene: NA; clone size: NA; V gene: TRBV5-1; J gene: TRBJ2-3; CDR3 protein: CASTSRPQTSTDTQYF; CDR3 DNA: TGCGCCAGCACCTCCCGTCCGCAAACTAGCACAGATACGCAGTATTTT
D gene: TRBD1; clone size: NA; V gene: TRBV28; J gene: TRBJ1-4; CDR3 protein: CASSKNLQGAGEKLFF; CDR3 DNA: TGTGCCAGCAGTAAAAACTTACAGGGGGCGGGTGAAAAACTGTTTTTT
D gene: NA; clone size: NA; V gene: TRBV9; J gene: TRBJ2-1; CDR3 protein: CASADTSYNEQFF; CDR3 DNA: TGTGCCAGCGCGGACACCTCCTACAATGAGCAGTTCTTC
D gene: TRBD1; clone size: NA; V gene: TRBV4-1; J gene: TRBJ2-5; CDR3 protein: CASSLSQGAQETQYF; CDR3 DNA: TGCGCCAGCAGCCTATCACAGGGGGCACAAGAGACCCAGTACTTC
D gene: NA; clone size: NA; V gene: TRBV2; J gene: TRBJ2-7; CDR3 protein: CASRQTVYYEQYF; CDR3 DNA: TGTGCCAGCAGACAGACAGTATACTACGAGCAGTACTTC
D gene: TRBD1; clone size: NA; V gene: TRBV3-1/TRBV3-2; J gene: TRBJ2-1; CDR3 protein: CASSQDQGVWEQFF; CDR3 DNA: TGTGCCAGCAGCCAAGATCAGGGGGTATGGGAGCAGTTCTTC
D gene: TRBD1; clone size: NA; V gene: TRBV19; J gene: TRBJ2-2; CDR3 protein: CASRDPGRQGAIGELFF; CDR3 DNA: TGTGCCAGTAGAGATCCGGGGAGACAGGGGGCGATCGGGGAGCTGTTTTTT
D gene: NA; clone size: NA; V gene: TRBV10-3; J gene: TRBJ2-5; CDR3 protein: CAISESFSRTYQETQYF; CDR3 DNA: TGTGCCATCAGTGAGTCATTTTCTAGAACTTACCAAGAGACCCAGTACTTC
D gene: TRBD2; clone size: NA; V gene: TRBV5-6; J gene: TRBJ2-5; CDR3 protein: CASSLRTSGGRETQYF; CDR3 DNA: TGTGCCAGCAGCTTACGGACTAGCGGGGGGCGAGAGACCCAGTACTTC
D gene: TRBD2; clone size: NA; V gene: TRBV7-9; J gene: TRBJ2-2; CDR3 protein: CASSLLAGGNTGELFF; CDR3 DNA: TGTGCCAGCAGCTTACTAGCGGGTGGCAACACCGGGGAGCTGTTTTTT
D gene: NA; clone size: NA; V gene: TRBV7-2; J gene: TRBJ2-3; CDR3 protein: CASTQGGGDKDTQYF; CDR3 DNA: TGTGCCAGCACCCAAGGAGGAGGGGATAAAGATACGCAGTATTTT
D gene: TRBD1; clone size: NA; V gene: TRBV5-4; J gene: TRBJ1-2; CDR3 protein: CASTLSTDRRLHGYTF; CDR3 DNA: TGTGCCAGCACCCTTTCTACGGACAGGCGACTTCATGGCTACACCTTC
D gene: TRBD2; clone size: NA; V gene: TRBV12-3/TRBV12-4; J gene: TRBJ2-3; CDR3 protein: CASLAGETDTQYF; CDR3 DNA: TGTGCCAGCCTAGCGGGAGAAACAGATACGCAGTATTTT
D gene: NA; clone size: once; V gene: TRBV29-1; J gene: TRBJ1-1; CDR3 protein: CSAIQLNTEAFF; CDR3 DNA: TGCAGCGCCATACAGTTGAACACTGAAGCTTTCTTT
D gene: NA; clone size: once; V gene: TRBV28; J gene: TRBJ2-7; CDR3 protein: CASSSRPYEQYF; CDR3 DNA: TGTGCCAGCAGTTCCAGGCCCTACGAGCAGTACTTC
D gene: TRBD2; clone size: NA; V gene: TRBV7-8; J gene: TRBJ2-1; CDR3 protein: CASSFSGTGKWEQFF; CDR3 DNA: TGTGCCAGCAGCTTTAGCGGGACGGGAAAGTGGGAGCAGTTCTTC
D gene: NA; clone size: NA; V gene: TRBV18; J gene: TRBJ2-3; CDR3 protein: CASSPKLPQTGRRGADTQYF; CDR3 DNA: TGTGCCAGCTCACCGAAACTTCCGCAGACAGGCCGAAGGGGTGCAGATACGCAGTATTTT
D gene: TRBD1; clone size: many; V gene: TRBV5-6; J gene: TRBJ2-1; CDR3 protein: CASSPDTGATYNEQFF; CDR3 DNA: TGTGCCAGCAGCCCAGACACAGGGGCGACTTACAATGAGCAGTTCTTC
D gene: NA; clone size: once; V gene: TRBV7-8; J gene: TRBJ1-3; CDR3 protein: CASRGSGGVTGNTIYF; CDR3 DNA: TGTGCCAGCAGGGGGAGCGGGGGAGTGACTGGAAACACCATATATTTT
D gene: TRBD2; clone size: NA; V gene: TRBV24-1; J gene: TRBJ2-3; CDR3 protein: CATSEPGGDTQYF; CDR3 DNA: TGTGCCACCAGTGAGCCGGGAGGGGATACGCAGTATTTT
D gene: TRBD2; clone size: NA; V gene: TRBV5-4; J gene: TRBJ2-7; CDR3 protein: CASSPGGGRSSYEQYF; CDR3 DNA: TGTGCCAGCAGCCCGGGAGGTGGACGGAGCTCCTACGAGCAGTACTTC
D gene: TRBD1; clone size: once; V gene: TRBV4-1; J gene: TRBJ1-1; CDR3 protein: CASSQDQGGPPEAFF; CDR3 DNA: TGCGCCAGCAGCCAAGATCAAGGGGGCCCCCCTGAAGCTTTCTTT
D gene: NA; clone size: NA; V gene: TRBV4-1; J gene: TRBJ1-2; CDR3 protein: CASSRPQGPNYGYTF; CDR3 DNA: TGCGCCAGCAGCCGGCCACAGGGACCTAACTATGGCTACACCTTC
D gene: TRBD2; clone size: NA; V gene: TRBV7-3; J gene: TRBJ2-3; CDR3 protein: CASSSGLAGVSTDTQYF; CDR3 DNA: TGTGCCAGCAGCTCAGGACTAGCGGGAGTCAGCACAGATACGCAGTATTTT
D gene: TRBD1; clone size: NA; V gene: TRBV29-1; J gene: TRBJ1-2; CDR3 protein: CSTRTGYGYTF; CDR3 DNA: TGCAGCACACGGACAGGGTATGGCTACACCTTC
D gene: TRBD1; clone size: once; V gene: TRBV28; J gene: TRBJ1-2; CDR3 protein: CASKEKGAYYGYTF; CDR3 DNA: TGTGCCAGCAAAGAGAAGGGGGCTTACTATGGCTACACCTTC
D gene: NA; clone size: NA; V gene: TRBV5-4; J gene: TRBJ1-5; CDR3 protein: CASSSGGEPQHF; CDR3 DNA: TGTGCCAGCAGCTCAGGAGGGGAGCCCCAGCATTTT
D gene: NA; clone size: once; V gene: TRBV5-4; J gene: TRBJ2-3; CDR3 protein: CASSSRGKSTDTQYF; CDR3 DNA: TGTGCCAGCAGCTCTCGGGGGAAAAGCACAGATACGCAGTATTTT
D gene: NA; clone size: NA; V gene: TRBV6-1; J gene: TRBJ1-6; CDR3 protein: CASSEQGLNSPLHF; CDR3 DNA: TGTGCCAGCAGTGAACAGGGACTGAATTCACCCCTCCACTTT
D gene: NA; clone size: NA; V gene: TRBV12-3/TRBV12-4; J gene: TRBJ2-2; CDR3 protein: CASLAVNTGELFF; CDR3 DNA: TGTGCCAGCTTAGCAGTGAACACCGGGGAGCTGTTTTTT